Listed below are T cell receptor beta chains from one sample, sequenced in a study of T cells in Graves' hyperthyroidism and ophthalmopathy. TCRdb redid the calling of the multiplex PCR reads with MiXCR, one entry per CDR3 protein. The top ten hold roughly 3% of the sample, which has roughly 640,000 distinct CDR3 sequences, roughly a sixth seen once. The sample taken for sequencing was blood. The receptors come from a woman between 40 and 55 years old with Graves' ophthalmopathy. The CDR3 runs from the conserved cysteine through the conserved F or W. The order of the fields is D gene, V gene, clone size, J gene, CDR3 DNA, CDR3 protein. D genes are given only for firm matches. A row's size may be missing; if present it is once, few, many or a size class.

D gene: -
V gene: TRBV30
clone size: many
J gene: TRBJ1-1
CDR3 DNA: TGTGCCTGGAGTGTAAGAGCCGGGAACACTGAAGCTTTCTTT
CDR3 protein: CAWSVRAGNTEAFF

D gene: -
V gene: TRBV5-1
clone size: many
J gene: TRBJ1-1
CDR3 DNA: TGCGCCAGCAGCCCTGGCCTGGCAGGCCGTAATGAAGCTTTCTTT
CDR3 protein: CASSPGLAGRNEAFF

D gene: TRBD1
V gene: TRBV6-5
clone size: many
J gene: TRBJ2-2
CDR3 DNA: TGTGCCAGCAGTTACTCGGGACAGGGGGCCGGGGAGCTGTTTTTT
CDR3 protein: CASSYSGQGAGELFF

D gene: -
V gene: TRBV7-9
clone size: few
J gene: TRBJ1-1
CDR3 DNA: TGTGCCAGCAGCGCCCGGGGATCTGAAGCTTTCTTT
CDR3 protein: CASSARGSEAFF

D gene: TRBD2
V gene: TRBV2
clone size: -
J gene: TRBJ2-2
CDR3 DNA: TGTGCCAGCAGGGAGCGACTAGCGGGAGGCACCGGGGAGCTGTTTTTT
CDR3 protein: CASRERLAGGTGELFF

D gene: -
V gene: TRBV28
clone size: -
J gene: TRBJ2-7
CDR3 DNA: TGTGCCAGCAGGACCATCAGGACCCACGAGGACGAGCAGTACTTC
CDR3 protein: CASRTIRTHEDEQYF

D gene: -
V gene: TRBV6-1
clone size: many
J gene: TRBJ1-1
CDR3 DNA: TGTGCCAGCCGGGCATCCCGGAACACTGAAGCTTTCTTT
CDR3 protein: CASRASRNTEAFF

D gene: TRBD2
V gene: TRBV10-1
clone size: -
J gene: TRBJ2-5
CDR3 DNA: TGCGCCAGCCAGGGGACTAGCGACGAGACCCAGTACTTC
CDR3 protein: CASQGTSDETQYF

D gene: TRBD1
V gene: TRBV7-9
clone size: -
J gene: TRBJ2-7
CDR3 DNA: TGTGCCAGCAGCTCTCAGGGGGTGCGGCACGAGCAGTACTTC
CDR3 protein: CASSSQGVRHEQYF

D gene: -
V gene: TRBV2
clone size: many
J gene: TRBJ2-7
CDR3 DNA: TGTGCCAGCAGTGACAGGCCTCTCGACGAGCAGTACTTC
CDR3 protein: CASSDRPLDEQYF

D gene: TRBD2
V gene: TRBV20-1
clone size: -
J gene: TRBJ2-1
CDR3 DNA: TGCAGTGCTAGAGATGTGCTAGCGGGAGGGGATGAGCAGTTCTTC
CDR3 protein: CSARDVLAGGDEQFF

D gene: TRBD1
V gene: TRBV6-5
clone size: many
J gene: TRBJ2-3
CDR3 DNA: TGTGCCAGCAGCTACTCCCGGGACAGCTTCACAGATACGCAGTATTTT
CDR3 protein: CASSYSRDSFTDTQYF

D gene: -
V gene: TRBV6-1
clone size: few
J gene: TRBJ2-6
CDR3 DNA: TGTGCCAGCAGTGAAGGGTCGGGGTCCGGGGCCAACGTCCTGACTTTC
CDR3 protein: CASSEGSGSGANVLTF

D gene: -
V gene: TRBV6-1
clone size: many
J gene: TRBJ1-3
CDR3 DNA: TGTGCCAGCAGACGCAAAGGGGCTGGAAACACCATATATTTT
CDR3 protein: CASRRKGAGNTIYF

D gene: TRBD1
V gene: TRBV7-9
clone size: -
J gene: TRBJ1-1
CDR3 DNA: TGTGCCAGCAGCACCCGGACAGGGCATGTTGGGAACACTGAAGCTTTCTTT
CDR3 protein: CASSTRTGHVGNTEAFF

D gene: -
V gene: TRBV7-2
clone size: many
J gene: TRBJ1-1
CDR3 DNA: TGTGCCAGCAGCCCCAGGGTTACGAGGGACACTGAAGCTTTCTTT
CDR3 protein: CASSPRVTRDTEAFF

D gene: -
V gene: TRBV18
clone size: few
J gene: TRBJ1-1
CDR3 DNA: TGTGCCAGCTCACCACCTTCGGGGTATGGCACTGAAGCTTTCTTT
CDR3 protein: CASSPPSGYGTEAFF

D gene: -
V gene: TRBV5-1
clone size: many
J gene: TRBJ2-7
CDR3 DNA: TGCGCCAGCAGCTTGTATGACCCGCTCCTGGGGGAGCAGTACTTC
CDR3 protein: CASSLYDPLLGEQYF

D gene: TRBD1
V gene: TRBV28
clone size: many
J gene: TRBJ1-2
CDR3 DNA: TGTGCCAGCAGCTCAAGCCTTATCCCGGGACAGGGTGTTAGTGGCTACACCTTC
CDR3 protein: CASSSSLIPGQGVSGYTF

D gene: -
V gene: TRBV11-2
clone size: many
J gene: TRBJ2-7
CDR3 DNA: TGTGCCAGCAGCCCCCCCGCCGTAGGCGAGCAGTACTTC
CDR3 protein: CASSPPAVGEQYF

D gene: -
V gene: TRBV4-2
clone size: -
J gene: TRBJ1-1
CDR3 DNA: TGTGCCAGCAGCCAAGGCGGGGACACTTCAGCTTTCTTT
CDR3 protein: CASSQGGDTSAFF

D gene: TRBD1
V gene: TRBV10-2
clone size: once
J gene: TRBJ1-6
CDR3 DNA: TGCGCCAGCAGTGCTGGGACAGGGTATTCACCCCTCCACTTT
CDR3 protein: CASSAGTGYSPLHF

D gene: -
V gene: TRBV30
clone size: many
J gene: TRBJ2-6
CDR3 DNA: TGTGCCTGGACAGGGGTCGGATGGGCCAACGTCCTGACTTTC
CDR3 protein: CAWTGVGWANVLTF

D gene: -
V gene: TRBV5-1
clone size: -
J gene: TRBJ1-1
CDR3 DNA: TGCGCCAGCAGCTCGACGTGGATGAACACTGAAGCTTTCTTT
CDR3 protein: CASSSTWMNTEAFF

D gene: TRBD1
V gene: TRBV5-8
clone size: many
J gene: TRBJ2-7
CDR3 DNA: TGTGCCAGCAGGTGGCCGGGACAGGGGATCTACGAGCAGTACTTC
CDR3 protein: CASRWPGQGIYEQYF

D gene: TRBD2
V gene: TRBV5-1
clone size: -
J gene: TRBJ2-3
CDR3 DNA: TGCGCCAGCAGCCCACTAGCGGGAGTAGGAAGCACAGATACGCAGTATTTT
CDR3 protein: CASSPLAGVGSTDTQYF

D gene: -
V gene: TRBV6-5
clone size: few
J gene: TRBJ1-2
CDR3 DNA: TGTGCCAGCAGTTACTCGCGGCAGGGGCGCGGATATGGCTACACCTTC
CDR3 protein: CASSYSRQGRGYGYTF

D gene: TRBD1
V gene: TRBV11-3
clone size: -
J gene: TRBJ2-3
CDR3 DNA: TGTGCCAGCAGCTGGACAGGGAACACAGATACGCAGTATTTT
CDR3 protein: CASSWTGNTDTQYF

D gene: TRBD1
V gene: TRBV30
clone size: -
J gene: TRBJ2-1
CDR3 DNA: TGTGCCTGGAGTGTACCCCCTACAAGGGGGCCATACAATGAGCAGTTCTTC
CDR3 protein: CAWSVPPTRGPYNEQFF

D gene: -
V gene: TRBV11-2
clone size: -
J gene: TRBJ1-3
CDR3 DNA: TGTGCCAGCAGCTCCGCTCACTCTGGAAACACCATATATTTT
CDR3 protein: CASSSAHSGNTIYF

D gene: TRBD2
V gene: TRBV27
clone size: many
J gene: TRBJ2-7
CDR3 DNA: TGTGCCAGCAGTTTAAGTCTAGCGGGGACCTACGAGCAGTACTTC
CDR3 protein: CASSLSLAGTYEQYF

D gene: TRBD2
V gene: TRBV5-1
clone size: -
J gene: TRBJ2-1
CDR3 DNA: TGCGCCAGCAGCCCTTGGGTAGCGGGGTCCAATGAGCAGTTCTTC
CDR3 protein: CASSPWVAGSNEQFF

D gene: -
V gene: TRBV9
clone size: -
J gene: TRBJ2-5
CDR3 DNA: TGTGCCAGCAGCGCAACGTCATCCGGGCCCACTATCGGGGAGACCCAGTACTTC
CDR3 protein: CASSATSSGPTIGETQYF

D gene: -
V gene: TRBV7-9
clone size: -
J gene: TRBJ2-3
CDR3 DNA: TGTGCCAGCAGCGACCCGGCAAGTGGGATCGGTTCAGATACGCAGTATTTT
CDR3 protein: CASSDPASGIGSDTQYF

D gene: -
V gene: TRBV5-4
clone size: -
J gene: TRBJ1-4
CDR3 DNA: TGTGCCAGCAGCTTGTTTGGAAATGAAAAACTGTTTTTT
CDR3 protein: CASSLFGNEKLFF

D gene: -
V gene: TRBV6-1
clone size: many
J gene: TRBJ1-1
CDR3 DNA: TGTGCCAGCAGAAAAGCAGTAACCAACACTGAAGCTTTCTTT
CDR3 protein: CASRKAVTNTEAFF

D gene: TRBD2
V gene: TRBV3-1
clone size: -
J gene: TRBJ2-1
CDR3 DNA: TGTGCCAGCAGCCAAGCGGGGGGTCGCAATGAGCAGTTCTTC
CDR3 protein: CASSQAGGRNEQFF

D gene: -
V gene: TRBV5-1
clone size: many
J gene: TRBJ2-3
CDR3 DNA: TGCGCCAGCAGCTCGCATGGACAGCCCGGGGATACGCAGTATTTT
CDR3 protein: CASSSHGQPGDTQYF

D gene: TRBD2
V gene: TRBV6-1
clone size: many
J gene: TRBJ2-3
CDR3 DNA: TGTGCCAGCAGTGGAGGGACTAGCGGGAGGGCCTATTCGACAGATACGCAGTATTTT
CDR3 protein: CASSGGTSGRAYSTDTQYF

D gene: TRBD1
V gene: TRBV5-1
clone size: many
J gene: TRBJ1-2
CDR3 DNA: TGCGCCAGCAGCTATTTACAGGGGGCGAATGATGGCTACACCTTC
CDR3 protein: CASSYLQGANDGYTF

D gene: -
V gene: TRBV7-9
clone size: many
J gene: TRBJ2-7
CDR3 DNA: TGTGCCAGCAGCTTAGGCGGAAGTGCGGCAGGGAACGAGCAGTACTTC
CDR3 protein: CASSLGGSAAGNEQYF

D gene: TRBD1
V gene: TRBV6-1
clone size: many
J gene: TRBJ1-5
CDR3 DNA: TGTGCCAGCAGTGCCGGGACAGGGGGGTTCAGGGGCAATCAGCCCCAGCATTTT
CDR3 protein: CASSAGTGGFRGNQPQHF

D gene: -
V gene: TRBV4-1
clone size: -
J gene: TRBJ2-5
CDR3 DNA: TGCGCCAGCAGCCAAGGTTTCGGGACCCAGTACTTC
CDR3 protein: CASSQGFGTQYF

D gene: TRBD1
V gene: TRBV27
clone size: few
J gene: TRBJ1-1
CDR3 DNA: TGTGCCAGCAGTCGTACGGGACAGGGGGCAATGGGAGCTTTCTTT
CDR3 protein: CASSRTGQGAMGAFF

D gene: -
V gene: TRBV7-2
clone size: -
J gene: TRBJ2-1
CDR3 DNA: TGTGCCAGCAGGCTGGGGGGACTCAGTATCTACAATGAGCAGTTCTTC
CDR3 protein: CASRLGGLSIYNEQFF

D gene: TRBD1
V gene: TRBV6-1
clone size: -
J gene: TRBJ1-5
CDR3 DNA: TGTGCCAGTATCGTGCCCAACAGGGGTACGAGCAATCAGCCCCAGCATTTT
CDR3 protein: CASIVPNRGTSNQPQHF

D gene: -
V gene: TRBV2
clone size: many
J gene: TRBJ1-1
CDR3 DNA: TGTGCCAGCACCCGGGCGGGGGCGGACACTGAAGCTTTCTTT
CDR3 protein: CASTRAGADTEAFF

D gene: -
V gene: TRBV27
clone size: few
J gene: TRBJ1-5
CDR3 DNA: TGTGCCAGCAGCCCTGGACAGTATATTAGACAGCCCCAGCATTTT
CDR3 protein: CASSPGQYIRQPQHF

D gene: -
V gene: TRBV28
clone size: many
J gene: TRBJ2-3
CDR3 DNA: TGTGCCAGCAGTTTAATCCCTACAACCGAGTCTAGCACAGATACGCAGTATTTT
CDR3 protein: CASSLIPTTESSTDTQYF

D gene: -
V gene: TRBV18
clone size: few
J gene: TRBJ1-3
CDR3 DNA: TGTGCCAGCTCATCCTTGGACGCGGACACCATATATTTT
CDR3 protein: CASSSLDADTIYF

D gene: -
V gene: TRBV28
clone size: few
J gene: TRBJ1-5
CDR3 DNA: TGTGCCAGCAGTTTATTTGGGGGGGTGGTTAGCAATCAGCCCCAGCATTTT
CDR3 protein: CASSLFGGVVSNQPQHF

D gene: -
V gene: TRBV2
clone size: many
J gene: TRBJ1-2
CDR3 DNA: TGTGCCAGCATCGAACGGGCCACTAACTATGGCTACACCTTC
CDR3 protein: CASIERATNYGYTF

D gene: -
V gene: TRBV29-1
clone size: -
J gene: TRBJ2-7
CDR3 DNA: TGCAGCGTTGAGGGACAATCGAAGGTTGAGCAGTACTTC
CDR3 protein: CSVEGQSKVEQYF

D gene: TRBD1
V gene: TRBV3-1
clone size: -
J gene: TRBJ1-3
CDR3 DNA: TGTGCCAGCAGCTCGAGGGGGCGCGGGTCTGGAAACACCATATATTTT
CDR3 protein: CASSSRGRGSGNTIYF

D gene: -
V gene: TRBV13
clone size: many
J gene: TRBJ1-1
CDR3 DNA: TGTGCCAGCAGCTTAATGGGTGCTGAAGCTTTCTTT
CDR3 protein: CASSLMGAEAFF

D gene: -
V gene: TRBV6-5
clone size: -
J gene: TRBJ2-7
CDR3 DNA: TGTGCCAGCAGTTACTCGTTCGGGTCTCTCGAGCAGTACTTC
CDR3 protein: CASSYSFGSLEQYF

D gene: -
V gene: TRBV11-2
clone size: many
J gene: TRBJ2-7
CDR3 DNA: TGTGCCAGCAGTCAGCCGATCTCCTACGAGCAGTACTTC
CDR3 protein: CASSQPISYEQYF

D gene: -
V gene: TRBV19
clone size: few
J gene: TRBJ2-1
CDR3 DNA: TGTGCCAGTAGTATAGGTCCATTCAGTGAGCAGTTCTTC
CDR3 protein: CASSIGPFSEQFF

D gene: TRBD2
V gene: TRBV9
clone size: many
J gene: TRBJ2-3
CDR3 DNA: TGTGCCAGCAGCCCAATAGCGGGAGGGAGCACAGATACGCAGTATTTT
CDR3 protein: CASSPIAGGSTDTQYF

D gene: -
V gene: TRBV5-5
clone size: many
J gene: TRBJ1-1
CDR3 DNA: TGTGCCAGCAGCTTAAGCGAGAACACTGAAGCTTTCTTT
CDR3 protein: CASSLSENTEAFF